The rows below give T cell receptor beta chains drawn from one sample of a study of metastatic and nonmetastatic thyroid tumors. TCRdb reprocessed the PCR reads via MiXCR. The table has 12,000 to 15,000 clones, about a quarter seen once. Sequences were obtained from tumor tissue. These receptor sequences come from a female donor with papillary thyroid cancer or a benign thyroid nodule (not recorded which). Some clones in this sample may be carry-over from other donors' samples. Both conserved end residues are part of each CDR3. The D gene is left open where the match is weak. For some rows the clone size is stated as once, few or many, or as a class when expanded; others skip it.

j_call v_call clone_size d_call cdr3_nt cdr3_aa
TRBJ2-1 TRBV5-4 many . TGTGCCAGCAGCTTGGAACGGGATAATGGCGGTGAGCAGTTCTTC CASSLERDNGGEQFF
TRBJ2-3 TRBV18 many . TGTGCCAGCTCACCACCGGTTACAGATACGCAGTATTTT CASSPPVTDTQYF
TRBJ2-2 TRBV7-2 . . TGTGCCAGCAGCTTAGCGCGAACTAGCTGGAGGACCGGGGAGCTGTTTTTT CASSLARTSWRTGELFF
TRBJ2-7 TRBV20-1 many TRBD2 TGCAGTGCTAGGCAGCGGGGGGCATCCTACGAGCAGTACTTC CSARQRGASYEQYF
TRBJ2-7 TRBV28 medium-sized TRBD2 TGTGCCAGCAGAGCCGGCGGACTAGCGGGAACCTACGAGCAGTACTTC CASRAGGLAGTYEQYF
TRBJ1-1 TRBV9 . . TGTGCCAGCAGCGCTGAGGGGGACACTGAAGCTTTCTTT CASSAEGDTEAFF
TRBJ2-2 TRBV9 . . TGTGCCAGCAGCCAAGGACAGGGAGGGACCGGGGAGCTGTTTTTT CASSQGQGGTGELFF
TRBJ1-4 TRBV4-1 many . TGCGCCAGCAGCGAAAGGTCGACTAATGAAAAACTGTTTTTT CASSERSTNEKLFF
TRBJ2-1 TRBV6-1 few TRBD2 TGTGCCAGCAGTGACGGACGACCTCGGGAGGCCTACAATGAGCAGTTCTTC CASSDGRPREAYNEQFF
TRBJ2-3 TRBV28 . . TGTGCCAGCAGTTTACCTAGTAGGGATACGCAGTATTTT CASSLPSRDTQYF
TRBJ2-5 TRBV15 . TRBD2 TGTGCCACCAGCAGAATAGCGGGGGAGACCCAGTACTTC CATSRIAGETQYF